This entry is about one T cell receptor (beta chain). What it binds is unknown. The data belong to a study of T cells expressing NK-cell markers. Study at large: Sorted T-cell subsets CD3+CD56+NKG2C+, CD3+CD56+NKG2C- and CD3+CD56-NKG2C+ were TCR beta-sequenced. Seven donors tested HCMV-seropositive and one tested seronegative among the eight sequenced. Notes on the study in general: Of the CD8+ T cells in about 6 donors, 1.0-7.0% belonged to dominant NKG2C+ clonotypes.

The CDR3 is 16 amino acids. From germline, CDR1 is SGHRS and CDR2 YFSETQ. 5'RACE template switching built TCR beta cDNA with unique molecular identifiers. TCRdb reprocessed the 5' RACE reads, with one entry per CDR3 protein and no DNA. The listing records roughly 380,000 distinct CDR3 sequences. Sequenced: blood T cells: a sorted CD56 or NKG2C T cell subset, CD4+ or CD8+ T cells, or bulk PBMC T cells (not recorded which). The receptor was isolated from a man aged 18 to 69 in good health. The V call is TRBV5-1, the J call TRBJ1-4; TCRdb's D gene call, TRBD1, goes unchecked for lack of DNA. The CDR3: CASSLGRPATNEKLFF.